The clone carrying this T cell receptor (beta chain) was detected only once. Its antigen is not known. This specimen comes from a study of graft-versus-host responses after intestinal transplantation. The table came from immunoSEQ multiplex PCR; TCRdb's copy has only in-frame clones and leaves some out. The sample consists of 96,000 or so clones, 92% of them appearing once. The CDR3 is made up of 15 amino acids. V lost 4 bases and J lost 1; bases outside the gene matches: 6. Germline V gene data show CDR1 as SGHRS and CDR2 as YFSETQ. The sequence came from a human donor who received an intestinal transplant. This material consisted of unstimulated CD4+ T cells sorted from spleen or lymph node cells, taken before intestinal transplant. The rearrangement links TRBV5-1 to TRBJ1-1, with 8 bases identical to TRBD1. CDR3 sequence (DNA): TGCGCCAGCAGCCCCAGACAGGGGACGAACACTGAAGCTTTCTTT. This gives the protein CASSPRQGTNTEAFF.